This T cell receptor beta chain was captured by sequencing in a study of shared clonotypes between healthy human individuals. Study at large: Three men and a couple of women, aged 18 to 49, were donors. General observations from the study: Sample collection involved blood only; tissue repertoires are likely different. Sequencing depth was predicted to influence how clonotypes are shared among donors.

Trimming removed 4 bases at V and 2 bases at J, with 14 bases between. Germline V gene lookup returns CDR1 SGHVS and CDR2 FNYEAQ. The CDR3 extends over 15 amino acids. Worth noting for this clone: The antigen is not known.

In the authors' methods: In the immunoSEQ data, sequences were junction-only and lacked quality scores, so filtering differed. TCRdb's table, derived via immunoSEQ multiplex PCR, lists solely in-frame clones and lacks some. The V and J calls and clone size come from that table; D and trimming were worked out from the DNA. The sample has more than 400,000 clones, 78% seen once. This chain joins TRBV7-6 and TRBJ2-5; perhaps TRBD2 as D (7 bases). The receptor's source is a woman in her thirties or forties in good health. Some clones in this sample may be carry-over from other donors' samples. Source material: PBMCs. DNA of the CDR3: TGTGCCAGCAGCTCTCTAGGGGGGGGTCAAGAGACCCAGTACTTC. As protein: CASSSLGGGQETQYF. Full variable domain (rest looked up from reference TRBV7-6 and TRBJ2-5): GAGVSQSPRYKVTKRGQDVALRCDPISGHVSLYWYRQALGQGPEFLTYFNYEAQQDKSGLPNDRFSAERPEGSISTLTIQRTEQRDSAMYRCASSSLGGGQETQYFGPGTRLLVL.